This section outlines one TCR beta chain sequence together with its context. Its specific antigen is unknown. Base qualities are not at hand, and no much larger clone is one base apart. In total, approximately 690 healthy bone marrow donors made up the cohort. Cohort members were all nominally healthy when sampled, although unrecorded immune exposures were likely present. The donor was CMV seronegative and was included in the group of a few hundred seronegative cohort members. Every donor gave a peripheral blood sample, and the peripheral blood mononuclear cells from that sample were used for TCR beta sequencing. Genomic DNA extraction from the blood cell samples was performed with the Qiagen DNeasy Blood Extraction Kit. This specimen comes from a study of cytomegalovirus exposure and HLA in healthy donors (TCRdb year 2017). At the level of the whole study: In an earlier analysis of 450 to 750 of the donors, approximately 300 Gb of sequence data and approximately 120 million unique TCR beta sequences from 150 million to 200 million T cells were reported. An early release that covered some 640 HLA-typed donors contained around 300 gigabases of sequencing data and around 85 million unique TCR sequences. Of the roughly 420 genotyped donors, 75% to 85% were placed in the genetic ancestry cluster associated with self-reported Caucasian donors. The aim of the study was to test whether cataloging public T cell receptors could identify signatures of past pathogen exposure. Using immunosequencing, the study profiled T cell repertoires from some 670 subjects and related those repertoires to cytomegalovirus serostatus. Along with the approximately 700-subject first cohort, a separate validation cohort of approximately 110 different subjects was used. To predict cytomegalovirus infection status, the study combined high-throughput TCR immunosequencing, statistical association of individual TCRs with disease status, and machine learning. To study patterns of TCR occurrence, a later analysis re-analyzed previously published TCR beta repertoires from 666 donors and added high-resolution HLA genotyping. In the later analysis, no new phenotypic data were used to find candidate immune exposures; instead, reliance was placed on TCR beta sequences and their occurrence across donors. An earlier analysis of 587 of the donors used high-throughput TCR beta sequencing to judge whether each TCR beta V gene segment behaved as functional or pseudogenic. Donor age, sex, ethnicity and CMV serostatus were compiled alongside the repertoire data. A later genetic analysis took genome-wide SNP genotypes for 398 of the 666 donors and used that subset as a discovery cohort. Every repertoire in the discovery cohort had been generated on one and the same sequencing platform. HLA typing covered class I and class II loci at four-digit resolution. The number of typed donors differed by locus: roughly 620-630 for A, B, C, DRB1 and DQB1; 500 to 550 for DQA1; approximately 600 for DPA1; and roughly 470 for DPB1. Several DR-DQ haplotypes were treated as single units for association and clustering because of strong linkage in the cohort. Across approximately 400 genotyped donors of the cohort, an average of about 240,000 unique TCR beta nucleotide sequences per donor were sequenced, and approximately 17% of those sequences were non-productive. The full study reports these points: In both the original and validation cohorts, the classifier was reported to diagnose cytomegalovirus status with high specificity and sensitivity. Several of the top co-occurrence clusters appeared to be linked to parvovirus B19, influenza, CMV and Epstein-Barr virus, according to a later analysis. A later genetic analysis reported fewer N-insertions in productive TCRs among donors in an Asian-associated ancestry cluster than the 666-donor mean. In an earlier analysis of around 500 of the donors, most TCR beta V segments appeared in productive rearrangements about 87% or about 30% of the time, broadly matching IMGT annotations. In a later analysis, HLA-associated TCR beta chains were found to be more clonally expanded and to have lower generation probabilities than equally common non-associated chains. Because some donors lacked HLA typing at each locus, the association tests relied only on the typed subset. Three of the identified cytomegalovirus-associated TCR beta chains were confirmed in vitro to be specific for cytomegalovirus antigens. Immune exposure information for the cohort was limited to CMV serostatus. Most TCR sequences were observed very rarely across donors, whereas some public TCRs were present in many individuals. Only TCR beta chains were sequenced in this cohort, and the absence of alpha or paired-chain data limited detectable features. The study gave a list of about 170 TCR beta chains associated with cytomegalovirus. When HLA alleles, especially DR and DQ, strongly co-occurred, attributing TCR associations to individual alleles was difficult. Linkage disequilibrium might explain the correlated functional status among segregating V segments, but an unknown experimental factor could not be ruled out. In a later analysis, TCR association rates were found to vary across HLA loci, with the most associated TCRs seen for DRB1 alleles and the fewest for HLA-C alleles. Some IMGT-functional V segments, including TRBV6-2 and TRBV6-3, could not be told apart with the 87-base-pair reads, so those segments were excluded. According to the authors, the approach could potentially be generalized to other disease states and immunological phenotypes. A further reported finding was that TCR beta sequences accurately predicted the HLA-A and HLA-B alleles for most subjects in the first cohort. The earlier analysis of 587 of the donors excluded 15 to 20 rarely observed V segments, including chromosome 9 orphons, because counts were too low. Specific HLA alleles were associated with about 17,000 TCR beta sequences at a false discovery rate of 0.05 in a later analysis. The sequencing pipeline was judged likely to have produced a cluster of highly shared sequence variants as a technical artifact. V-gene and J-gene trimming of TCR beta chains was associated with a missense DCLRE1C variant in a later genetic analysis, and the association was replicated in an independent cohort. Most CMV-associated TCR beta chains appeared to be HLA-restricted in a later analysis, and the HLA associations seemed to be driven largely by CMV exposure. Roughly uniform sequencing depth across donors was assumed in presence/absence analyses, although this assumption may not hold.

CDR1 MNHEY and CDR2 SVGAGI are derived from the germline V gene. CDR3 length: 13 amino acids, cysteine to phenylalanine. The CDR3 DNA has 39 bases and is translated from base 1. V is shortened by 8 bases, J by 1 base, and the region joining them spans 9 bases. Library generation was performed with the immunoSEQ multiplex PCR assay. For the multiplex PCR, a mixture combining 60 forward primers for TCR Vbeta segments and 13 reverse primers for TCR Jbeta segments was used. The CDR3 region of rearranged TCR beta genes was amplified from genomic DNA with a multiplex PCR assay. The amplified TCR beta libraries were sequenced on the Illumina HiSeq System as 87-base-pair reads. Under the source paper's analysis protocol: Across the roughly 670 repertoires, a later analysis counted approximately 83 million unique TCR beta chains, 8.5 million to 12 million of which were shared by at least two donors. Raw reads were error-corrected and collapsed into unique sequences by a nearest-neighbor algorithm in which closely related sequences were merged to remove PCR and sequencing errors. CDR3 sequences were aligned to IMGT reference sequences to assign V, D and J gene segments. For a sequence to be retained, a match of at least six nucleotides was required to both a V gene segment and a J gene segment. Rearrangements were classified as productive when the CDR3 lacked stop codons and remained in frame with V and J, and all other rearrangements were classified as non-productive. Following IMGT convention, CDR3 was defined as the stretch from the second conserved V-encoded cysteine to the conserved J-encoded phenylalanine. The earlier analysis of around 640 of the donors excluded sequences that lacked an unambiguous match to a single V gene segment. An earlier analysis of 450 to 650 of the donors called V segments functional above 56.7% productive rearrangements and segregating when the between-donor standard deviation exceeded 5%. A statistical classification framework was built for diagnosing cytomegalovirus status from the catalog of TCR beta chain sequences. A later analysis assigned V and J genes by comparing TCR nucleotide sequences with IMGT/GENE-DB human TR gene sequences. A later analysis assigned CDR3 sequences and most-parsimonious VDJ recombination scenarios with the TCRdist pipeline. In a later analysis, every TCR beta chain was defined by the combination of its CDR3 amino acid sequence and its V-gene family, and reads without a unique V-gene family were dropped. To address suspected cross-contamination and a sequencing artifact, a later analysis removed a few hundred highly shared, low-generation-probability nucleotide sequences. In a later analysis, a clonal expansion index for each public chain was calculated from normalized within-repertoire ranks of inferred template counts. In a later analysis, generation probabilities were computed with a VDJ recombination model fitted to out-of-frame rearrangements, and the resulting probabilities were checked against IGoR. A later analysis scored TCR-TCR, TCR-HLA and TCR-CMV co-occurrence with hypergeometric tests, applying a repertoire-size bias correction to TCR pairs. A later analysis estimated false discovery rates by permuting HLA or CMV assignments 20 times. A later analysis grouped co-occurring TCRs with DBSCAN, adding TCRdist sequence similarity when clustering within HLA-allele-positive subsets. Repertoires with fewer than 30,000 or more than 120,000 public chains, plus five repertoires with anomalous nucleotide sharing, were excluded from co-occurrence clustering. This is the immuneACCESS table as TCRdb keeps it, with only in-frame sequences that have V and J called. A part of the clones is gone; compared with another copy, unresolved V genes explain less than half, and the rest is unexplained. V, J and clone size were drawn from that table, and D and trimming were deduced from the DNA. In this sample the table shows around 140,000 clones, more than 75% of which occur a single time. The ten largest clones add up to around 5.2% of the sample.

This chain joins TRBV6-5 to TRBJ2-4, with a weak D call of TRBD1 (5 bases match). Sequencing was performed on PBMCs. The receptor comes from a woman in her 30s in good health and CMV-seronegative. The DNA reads TGTGCCAGCTTCGACAGCGCCAAAAACATTCAGTACTTC. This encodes CASFDSAKNIQYF.